This record looks at one T cell receptor beta chain sequence and its context. The data were obtained in a study of blood T cell repertoires in COVID-19. About the study: Some COVID-19 samples were acute and others convalescent; all came from the United States, Italy and Spain.

Clinical histories supplied by participants themselves formed the basis of cohort assignment. Repertoires were generated with immunoSEQ multiplex PCR, while TCRdb's copy carries only in-frame clones and drops some. The sample comprises 250,000 to 350,000 clones, about nine tenths of which are singletons, and 10% rests with the top ten. The germline V gene encodes CDR1 LGHDT and CDR2 YNNKEL (reference sequence). CDR3 length: 15 residues. Unmatched junction bases numbered 9, after V lost 1 base and J lost 6 bases. The chain is built from TRBV3-1 (or the pseudogene TRBV3-2) and TRBJ2-7; 7 nucleotides match TRBD2. The TCR was taken from a woman younger than 35 who had recovered from COVID-19. Sequencing input: PBMCs or T cells enriched from blood (not recorded which). The CDR3, as DNA: TGTGCCAGCAGCCAAGCAGCGGGGACTCCCCCCGAGCAGTACTTC. It yields the protein CASSQAAGTPPEQYF.